This T cell receptor (beta chain) was sequenced during a study of human T cells and chemical hapten exposure. Across the study: Each week of the roughly 24-week study, patients had diphenylcyclopropenone applied to the scalp. Whole-study results and caveats: Expanded TCRs were compared with controls, and the expanded TCRs formed significantly more large CDR3 similarity clusters.

In TCRdb, the RACE reads were re-called with MiXCR into one record per CDR3 protein. The profile shows over 300,000 distinct CDR3 sequences, approximately 5.1% of them singletons. The time point is: pre-sensitization, week 0. The treatment was: therapeutic diphenylcyclopropenone sensitization with weekly scalp DPC. Unfractionated whole blood served as the source for total RNA extraction. This clonotype was observed at least ten times. The antigen is undetermined. This CDR3 has 13 amino acids. Trimming took off 9 bases at V and 2 bases at J, with 14 bases between the two ends. This chain joins TRBV12-3 or TRBV12-4 and TRBJ2-7; D tentatively reads TRBD1 or TRBD2 (5 bases each). The sequencing here drew on whole blood, taken in connection with sensitization to the hapten diphenylcyclopropenone (DPC). This clonotype was sampled from a woman aged 50 to 60 with alopecia areata. Some clones in this sample may be carry-over from other donors' samples. The CDR3 is CASEGTGTYEQYF. In DNA, the CDR3 is TGTGCCAGTGAGGGGACGGGTACCTACGAGCAGTACTTC.